The clone carrying this TCR beta chain was counted only a few times. Its antigen is as yet unknown. Using a J-beta primer mix together with a sample-barcoded 5' primer, a second PCR was run for 7 to 11 cycles. From the 5' RACE reads, TCRdb called clonotypes with MiXCR, one entry per CDR3 protein. The repertoire consists of 1.5 million to 2 million distinct CDR3 sequences, with about 30% occurring once and the leading ten covering more than 6%. The sample belongs to a study of blood T cells in healthy people across ages. Study-wide findings and caveats: The long-lived group displayed more naive CD4+ cells, plus higher diversity, than the aged donors did.

The CDR3 length is 15 residues. Trimming cost V 3 bases and J 5 bases, with 14 bases left between them. Germline V gives CDR1 MGHRA, CDR2 YSYEKL. The origin of this receptor is a woman in her 30s in good health. Sequenced sample: blood. V usage is TRBV4-1 and J usage is TRBJ2-1; no definite D call. CDR3 protein: CASSQAGFLNNEQFF. CDR3 DNA: TGCGCCAGCAGCCAGGCTGGCTTCTTGAACAATGAGCAGTTCTTC.